One sample yielded the 8 T cell receptor beta chains listed below, sequenced in a study of blood T cell repertoires in COVID-19 (dated by TCRdb to the early 2020s). Library preparation was by the immunoSEQ multiplex PCR assay. TCRdb's version of the immuneACCESS table is confined to in-frame rearrangements and falls short of the full clone set. An unresolved V gene accounts for under half of the shortfall where checked; the remainder is of unknown origin. The sample records 150,000 to 200,000 clones, approximately 86% of which are singletons. Of the sample, around 0.99% is held by the ten largest clones. The sequencing sample was made of peripheral blood. Receptor source: a man aged 18 to 35 with acute or convalescent COVID-19.

This rearrangement joins TRBV2 to TRBJ2-7; 8 positions match TRBD2. The CDR3 consists of 12 residues. Germline V gives CDR1 SNHLY, CDR2 FYNNEI. V gave up 6 bases and J gave up 6 bases; unmatched junction bases: 4. The chain's CDR3 is CASSLAGTEQYV. DNA of the CDR3: TGTGCCAGCAGCTTAGCGGGGACCGAGCAGTACGTC.

This chain joins TRBV9 and TRBJ1-2; 7 nucleotides agree with TRBD1. Looked up from germline, CDR1 is SGDLS and CDR2 is YYNGEE. The CDR3 runs to 15 residues. V trimming: 0 bases; J trimming: 0 bases; junction bases outside the gene matches: 2. DNA for the CDR3: TGTGCCAGCAGCGTAGGGGGGACAGCTAACTATGGCTACACCTTC. Its translation: CASSVGGTANYGYTF.

The J gene is TRBJ1-2, the V gene TRBV5-6; 8 bases are shared with TRBD1. The germline gives CDR1 SGHDT, CDR2 YYEEEE. There are 13 residues in the CDR3. J gave up 8 bases and V 4 bases, and 7 bases lay outside the gene matches. CDR3 nucleotide sequence: TGTGCCAGCAGCCCTCCGACAGGGGCCGGCTACACCTTC. Encoded protein: CASSPPTGAGYTF.

This chain uses TRBV19 with TRBJ2-3; 13 bases agree with TRBD2. Looked up from germline, CDR1 is LNHDA and CDR2 is SQIVND (reference sequence). V lost 6 bases and J lost 6; bases outside the gene matches: 9. This CDR3 has 16 residues. CDR3: CASSRLAGGSGDTQYF. In nucleotides, the CDR3 is TGTGCCAGTAGCCGACTAGCGGGGGGATCAGGGGATACGCAGTATTTT.

The chain joins TRBV2 to TRBJ2-2, with 11 bases identical to TRBD2. CDR1 is SNHLY and CDR2 is FYNNEI in the germline V gene. V dropped 7 bases and J dropped 1; count of bases not matched to a gene: 2. The CDR3 extends over 15 amino acids. This chain's CDR3 is CASIGLAGNTGELFF. DNA of the CDR3: TGTGCCAGCATCGGACTAGCGGGGAACACCGGGGAGCTGTTTTTT.

This chain links TRBV3-1 (or the pseudogene TRBV3-2) with TRBJ2-7; the match to TRBD1 covers 7 bases. Germline lookup yields CDR1 LGHDT and CDR2 YNNKEL (reference sequence). This CDR3 is 14 amino acids long. The junction had 6 bases not matched to a gene; V was cut back by 2 bases and J by 5 bases. The CDR3 region is CASSQRGPWHEQYF. CDR3 in DNA: TGTGCCAGCAGCCAAAGGGGGCCCTGGCACGAGCAGTACTTC.

V and J are TRBV12-3 or TRBV12-4 and TRBJ2-3, with D perhaps TRBD2 (6 bases). The CDR3 spans 11 residues. With 6 bases removed from V and 10 bases from J, the gap between germline ends came to 11 bases. The CDR3 nucleotides are TGTGCCAGCAGAAAAGCGGGCCCGCAGTATTTT. This encodes CASRKAGPQYF.

A single count supports this clone. The chain couples TRBV7-9 to TRBJ1-2, with D possibly matching TRBD1 (5 bases). Germline V CDR1 and CDR2: SEHNR, FQNEAQ (reference sequence). The CDR3 contains 15 residues. Trimming pared 0 bases from V and 6 bases from J, leaving 14 bases between. In DNA form, the CDR3 reads TGTGCCAGCAGCTTAGCGACGCAGGGAGGGCATGGCTACACCTTC. As protein: CASSLATQGGHGYTF.